The T cell receptor beta chain described here comes from a study of sequential checkpoint blockade in melanoma (dated by TCRdb to between 2018 and 2020). Regarding the study in general: In a 1:1 randomization, patients received either first-line nivolumab then ipilimumab (arm A) or ipilimumab then nivolumab (arm B). Both trial sequences were followed by maintenance nivolumab. The research as a whole found: The model for predicting response that combines TCR metrics with mutation burden needs to be validated in larger, independent patient cohorts.

The immunoSEQ Assay was used to immunosequence TCRbeta CDR3 regions from genomic DNA. Before high-throughput sequencing, genomic DNA was amplified using bias-controlled multiplex PCR. The published analysis was carried out like this. To quantify the absolute abundance of each unique TCRbeta CDR3 region, the sequences were collapsed and filtered. Clonality was defined as 1 minus Pielou's evenness and was calculated using productive rearrangements only. Clones with significantly greater frequencies in on-treatment versus baseline samples were identified using a previously published method. TCRdb holds this immuneACCESS table with in-frame rearrangements only. Some clones are missing; in checked studies, unresolved V genes explain under half, and the rest has no known cause. V, J and clone size are those of that table, while D and trimming were read from the DNA. In this sample the table shows approximately 11,000 clones, just under 80% of which occur a single time. The ten largest clonotypes hold roughly 10% of the sample.

About this clone: It lacks a known antigen. No clone much larger than this one lies a single base away; base qualities are absent.

Spanning cysteine to phenylalanine, the CDR3 consists of 14 amino acids. Only CDR3 DNA remains: 42 bases, in frame from the first base. CDR1 and CDR2 are drawn from the germline V gene: SGHDT, YYEEEE. V loses 2 bases of germline sequence and J loses 1 base, and the interval between the two ends is 9 bases. Interpreted using the paper, the treatment or condition label stands for: randomized to nivolumab then ipilimumab (arm A) or the reverse (arm B). None of the trial patients had been given prior DNA-damaging chemotherapy. Thawed PBMCs were sorted on a FACS Aria II flow cytometer to isolate live CD3+CD8+ cells negative for CD19 and CD56. CheckMate 064, a randomized, open-label phase II trial of sequential checkpoint blockade, was the source of the samples, all of which came from patients with melanoma. Peripheral blood mononuclear cells were collected by leukapheresis, purified using Ficoll-Paque, and frozen in human serum containing about 11% DMSO. Immediately after sorting, the purity of sorted blood CD3+CD8+ cells was verified to be >95%, after which DNA was extracted.

The chain couples TRBV5-6 to TRBJ1-1; there is no confident call for the D gene. The input for sequencing was CD8+ T cells sorted from blood (inferred from file names), taken from a patient given nivolumab and ipilimumab in sequence. This receptor was identified in a human donor with melanoma. This receptor carries the CDR3 CASSFPPGNTEAFF. The DNA sequence follows: TGTGCCAGCAGCTTCCCTCCAGGGAACACTGAAGCTTTCTTT.